This TCR beta chain appears in the sequencing data of a study of T cell responses to AZD1222 COVID-19 vaccine. Broader study findings: Vaccination with two AZD1222 doses was followed by a rise in Spike-specific TCR breadth and depth. Baseline seropositivity characterized only six AZD1222 recipients. The donor cohort was predominantly white British with a female majority, and clonal diversity may have been underestimated. At 160-218 and 743-854, vaccine-associated CD4 TCRs were dominant, and they spanned spike.

Regarding this clone: Its specificity is unknown.

The method was immunoSEQ multiplex PCR; TCRdb's version includes in-frame clones alone and lacks a portion of them. The data show about 130,000 clones, roughly 88% seen once. V gave up 4 bases and J gave up 3 bases, with 8 bases separating them. Germline V lookup: CDR1 SGHDT, CDR2 YYEEEE. The CDR3 length is 12 residues. V and J are TRBV5-6 and TRBJ2-7, with D possibly matching TRBD2 (5 bases). The sequencing used peripheral blood, collected 28 days after the second AZD1222 dose. The sequence came from an adult who received the AZD1222 COVID-19 vaccine. The CDR3 region has the DNA TGTGCCAGCAGCCGAGGGTTCTACGAGCAGTACTTC. Amino acids: CASSRGFYEQYF. The full variable domain, with the rest looked up from reference TRBV5-6 and TRBJ2-7, is DAGVTQSPTHLIKTRGQQVTLRCSPKSGHDTVSWYQQALGQGPQFIFQYYEEEERQRGNFPDRFSGHQFPNYSSELNVNALLLGDSALYLCASSRGFYEQYFGPGTRLTVT.